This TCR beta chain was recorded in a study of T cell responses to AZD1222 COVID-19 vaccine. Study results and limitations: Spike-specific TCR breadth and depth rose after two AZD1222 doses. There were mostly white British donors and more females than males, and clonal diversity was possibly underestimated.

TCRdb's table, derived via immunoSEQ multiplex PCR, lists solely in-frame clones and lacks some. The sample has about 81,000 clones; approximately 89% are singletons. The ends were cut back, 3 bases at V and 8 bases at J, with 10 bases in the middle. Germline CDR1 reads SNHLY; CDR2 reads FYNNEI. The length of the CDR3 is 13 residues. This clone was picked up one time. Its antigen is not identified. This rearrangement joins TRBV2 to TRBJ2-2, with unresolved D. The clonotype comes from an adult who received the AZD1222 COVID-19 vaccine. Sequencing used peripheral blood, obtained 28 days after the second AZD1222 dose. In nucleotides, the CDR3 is TGTGCCAGCAGTGATTGGGCCGTGGGGGAGCTGTTTTTT. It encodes CASSDWAVGELFF.